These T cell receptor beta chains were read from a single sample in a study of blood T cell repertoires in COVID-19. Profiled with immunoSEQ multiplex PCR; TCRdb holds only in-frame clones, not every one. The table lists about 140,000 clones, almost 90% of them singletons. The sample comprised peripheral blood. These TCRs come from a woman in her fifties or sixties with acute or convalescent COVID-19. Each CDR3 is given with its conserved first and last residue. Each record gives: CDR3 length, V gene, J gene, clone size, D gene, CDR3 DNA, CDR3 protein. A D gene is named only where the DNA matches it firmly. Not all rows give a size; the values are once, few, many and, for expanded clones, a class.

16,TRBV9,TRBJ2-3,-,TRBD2,TGTGCCAGCAGCCCCCGGGGAGCGGGAAGCACAGATACGCAGTATTTT,CASSPRGAGSTDTQYF
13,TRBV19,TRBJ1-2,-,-,TGTGCCAGTAGTATCAGGGATAACTATGGCTACACCTTC,CASSIRDNYGYTF
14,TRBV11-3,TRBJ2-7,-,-,TGTGCCAGCAGCTTAGATCACCCGGAGGGGGAGCAGTACTTC,CASSLDHPEGEQYF
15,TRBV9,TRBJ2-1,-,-,TGTGCCAGCAGCGTAGATTCAGGCTCCTACAATGAGCAGTTCTTC,CASSVDSGSYNEQFF
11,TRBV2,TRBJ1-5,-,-,TGTGCCACCGGGGGAGGAGGGCCCCAGCATTTT,CATGGGGPQHF
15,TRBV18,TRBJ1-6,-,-,TGTGCCAGCTCACCACTCCAGGGGCTAGATTCACCCCTCCACTTT,CASSPLQGLDSPLHF
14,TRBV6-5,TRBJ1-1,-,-,TGTGCCAGCAGCCCACAGGGTATGAACACTGAAGCTTTCTTT,CASSPQGMNTEAFF
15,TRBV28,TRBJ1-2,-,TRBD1,TGTGCCAGCAGTTTCCCGGGACAGCTCTATAATGGCTACACCTTC,CASSFPGQLYNGYTF
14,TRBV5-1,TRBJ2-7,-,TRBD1,TGCGCCAGCAGCGCAGGACAGGGGATTAACGAGCAGTACTTC,CASSAGQGINEQYF
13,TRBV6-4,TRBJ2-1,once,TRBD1,TGTGCCAGCAGCCGACAGGGGTACAATGAGCAGTTCTTC,CASSRQGYNEQFF
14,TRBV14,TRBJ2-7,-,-,TGTGCCAGCAGCCTCCGGGGAGACACCTACGAGCAGTACTTC,CASSLRGDTYEQYF
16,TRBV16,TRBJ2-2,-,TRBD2,TGTGCCAGCAGCCAATCGGCGGGGGAAGGGACCGGGGAGCTGTTTTTT,CASSQSAGEGTGELFF
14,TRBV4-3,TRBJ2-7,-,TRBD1,TGCGCCAGCAGCCAAGAGGGACAGTCCTACGAGCAGTACTTC,CASSQEGQSYEQYF
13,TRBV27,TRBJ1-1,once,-,TGTGCCAGCAGTTCAATTCGGACAGTTGAAGCTTTCTTT,CASSSIRTVEAFF
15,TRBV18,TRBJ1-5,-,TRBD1,TGTGCCAGCTCCCTCCAACAGGGGAGTGATCAGCCCCAGCATTTT,CASSLQQGSDQPQHF
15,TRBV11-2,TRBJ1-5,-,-,TGTGCCAGCAGTGTGGGACTGGGACTTAATCAGCCCCAGCATTTT,CASSVGLGLNQPQHF
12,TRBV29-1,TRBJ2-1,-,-,TGCAGCGTTCAGGACTCGTTGGATGAGCAGTTCTTC,CSVQDSLDEQFF
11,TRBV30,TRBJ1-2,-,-,TGTGCCGCACACCTCAGGGGTGGCTACACCTTC,CAAHLRGGYTF
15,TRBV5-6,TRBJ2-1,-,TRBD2,TGTGCCAGCAGCCCCCGACAGCGGGGGGCCAGTGAGCAGTTCTTC,CASSPRQRGASEQFF
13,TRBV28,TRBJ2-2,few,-,TGTGCCAGCAGTTTTGTGAGCGGCGGGGAGCTGTTTTTT,CASSFVSGGELFF
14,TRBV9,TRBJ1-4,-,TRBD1,TGTGCCAGCAGTAAAGGGCAGGGGGACGAAAAACTGTTTTTT,CASSKGQGDEKLFF
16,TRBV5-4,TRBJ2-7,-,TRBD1,TGTGCCAGCAGCCCGGGGCGGGACAGGGTTACCTACGAGCAGTACTTC,CASSPGRDRVTYEQYF
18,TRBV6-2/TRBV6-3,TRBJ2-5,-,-,TGTGCCAGCAGTACAGGGAAGGCGTTGCACTCCTCACAAGAGACCCAGTACTTC,CASSTGKALHSSQETQYF
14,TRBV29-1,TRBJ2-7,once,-,TGCAGCGTTGGAAAAGACACAGGGTTTTACGAGCAGTACTTC,CSVGKDTGFYEQYF
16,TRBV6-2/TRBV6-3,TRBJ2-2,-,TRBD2,TGTGCCAGCAGTTTAGCGGGGGAGTCGAACACCGGGGAGCTGTTTTTT,CASSLAGESNTGELFF
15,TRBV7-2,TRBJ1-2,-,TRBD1,TGTGCCAGCAGCTCGCCGGGACAGGGTGCGAGTGGCTACACCTTC,CASSSPGQGASGYTF
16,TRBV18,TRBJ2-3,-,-,TGTGCCAGCTCACCACTACTGGGAGCTAGCACAGATACGCAGTATTTT,CASSPLLGASTDTQYF
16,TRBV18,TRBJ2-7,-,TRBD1,TGTGCCAGCTCCCTCGACAGGGGCCTTAGCTCCTACGAGCAGTACTTC,CASSLDRGLSSYEQYF
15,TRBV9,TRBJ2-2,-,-,TGTGCCAGCAGCGTAGCGAACAGGCTCACCGGGGAGCTGTTTTTT,CASSVANRLTGELFF
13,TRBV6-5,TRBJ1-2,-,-,TGTGCCACCTACGGAGGGTTAGTATACGGCTACACCTTC,CATYGGLVYGYTF
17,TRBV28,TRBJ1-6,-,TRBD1,TGTGCCAGCAGTCTGCCGACAGGGGGCAACTTTTATTCACCCCTCCACTTT,CASSLPTGGNFYSPLHF
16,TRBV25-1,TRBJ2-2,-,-,TGTGCCAGCAGTGAATCACCAGGCAGGGCCACCGGGGAGCTGTTTTTT,CASSESPGRATGELFF
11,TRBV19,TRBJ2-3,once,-,TGTGCCAGTAGCGTCCTTGGGCAACGGTATTTT,CASSVLGQRYF
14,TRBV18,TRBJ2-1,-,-,TGTGCCAGCTCACCCTCGCAGGCTCCCAATGAGCAGTTCTTC,CASSPSQAPNEQFF